What follows are 32 T cell receptor beta chains derived from one specimen sequenced in a study of blood T cell repertoires in COVID-19. Using immunoSEQ multiplex PCR, the repertoire was profiled, and TCRdb retains in-frame clones only, with some absent. Among roughly 190,000 clones listed, 70% to 80% were seen once. The specimen sequenced was peripheral blood. These receptors originate from a woman in her 50s with acute or convalescent COVID-19.

J is TRBJ1-2 and V is TRBV6-5; TRBD1 matches 8 bases. The germline CDR1 and CDR2 sequences are MNHEY and SVGAGI. The CDR3 spans 15 residues. The trim removed 2 bases at V and 4 bases at J, leaving 6 bases unmatched. CDR3 DNA sequence: TGTGCCAGCAGTTACCCGCAGGGGGCTGTCTATGGCTACACCTTC. Translated: CASSYPQGAVYGYTF.

The chain employs TRBV30 and TRBJ2-1, with a weak D call TRBD1 (6 bases). V was shortened by 2 bases and J by 7 bases, with 12 bases between the two germline ends. The CDR3 is 13 residues long. CDR1 and CDR2 (germline): GTSNPN, SVGIG (reference sequence). CDR3 sequence: CAWSNRAMNEQFF. In DNA form, the CDR3 reads TGTGCCTGGAGTAACAGGGCGATGAATGAGCAGTTCTTC. Complete variable domain (other parts from reference TRBV30 and TRBJ2-1): SQTIHQWPATLVQPVGSPLSLECTVEGTSNPNLYWYRQAAGRGLQLLFYSVGIGQISSEVPQNLSASRPQDRQFILSSKKLLLSDSGFYLCAWSNRAMNEQFFGPGTRLTVL.

Only a few counts were recorded for this clone. The chain is built from TRBV25-1 and TRBJ2-7; 10 bases are shared with TRBD1. The CDR3 is 14 amino acids. Germline CDR1 reads MGHDK; CDR2 reads SYGVNS. Trimming cost V 6 bases and J 7 bases; bases outside gene matches: 9. In nucleotides, the CDR3 is TGTGCCAGCAGCGCGGCGGGACAGGGGAGAGAGCAGTACTTC. Translation: CASSAAGQGREQYF.

A few counts support this clone. The genes are TRBV11-3 and TRBJ2-5; 7 bases agree with TRBD2. Losses at the gene ends were 5 bases for V and 5 bases for J; bases not matched to a gene: 14. The CDR3 consists of 16 residues. Looked up from germline, CDR1 is SGHNT and CDR2 is YENEEA. The CDR3 DNA follows: TGTGCCAGCAGCCATTCTACGGCAGGGCGGGGGGAGACCCAGTACTTC. Translating it yields CASSHSTAGRGETQYF.

The chain carries TRBV15 and TRBJ1-6; D is uncertain. Trimming took 2 bases from V and 10 from J, leaving 9 bases between them. Germline CDR1 and CDR2: LNHNV and YYDKDF (reference sequence). The CDR3 is 13 amino acids. CDR3 in DNA: TGTGCCACCAGCAGAACTAGAACCTCACCCCTCCACTTT. It encodes CATSRTRTSPLHF.

This rearrangement joins TRBV19 to TRBJ1-1, with TRBD1 matching 9 bases. V lost 5 bases, J lost 1 base, and 2 bases stayed unmatched. The CDR3 spans 14 residues. Looked up from germline, CDR1 is LNHDA and CDR2 is SQIVND (reference sequence). For the CDR3, the DNA is TGTGCCAGTAGTCACAGGGGGCGGAACACTGAAGCTTTCTTT. Translated, it gives CASSHRGRNTEAFF.

J is TRBJ1-1 and V is TRBV23-1; 7 nucleotides line up with TRBD1. TRBV23-1 is designated an ORF whose function remains uncertain. CDR3 length equals 16 residues. The ends lost 0 bases at V and 4 bases at J; junction bases unmatched: 8. The CDR3 protein is CASSQSEGGECTEAFF. CDR3 nucleotide sequence: TGCGCCAGCAGTCAATCGGAAGGGGGCGAATGCACTGAAGCTTTCTTT.

The chain is built from TRBV18 and TRBJ2-1; tentative D call: TRBD1 (5 bases). Germline V gene data show CDR1 as KGHSH and CDR2 as LQKENI. CDR3 length equals 16 residues. Trimming removed 3 bases at V and 9 bases at J, with 21 bases between. The CDR3 DNA reads TGTGCCAGCTCACCTCAAGGGTCCTCTCAGGGCACTGAGCAGTTCTTC. The encoded protein is CASSPQGSSQGTEQFF.

The CDR3 coding sequence is TGTGCCAACCGCTCACAGGGGCGCCTACCCTACGAGCAGTACTTC. Translated: CANRSQGRLPYEQYF. The V call is TRBV11-3, the J call TRBJ2-7; 7 bases line up with TRBD1. The V segment lost 10 bases and the J segment 2 bases; nucleotides outside the gene matches: 14. Germline V gene sequence: CDR1 SGHNT, CDR2 YENEEA. This CDR3 spans 15 amino acids.

The chain carries TRBV10-3 and TRBJ1-1; D remains ambiguous. The CDR3 length is 11 residues. Deletions cut 6 bases from V and 4 bases from J, with 6 bases between. Per germline, CDR1 ENHRY and CDR2 SYGVKD. The CDR3 loop is CAISRGTEAFF. CDR3 sequence (DNA): TGTGCCATCAGCCGAGGCACTGAAGCTTTCTTT.

In DNA, the CDR3 is TGTGCCACCAGCAGAGAAACGGGACACCTTACCGGGGAGCTGTTTTTT. Protein sequence: CATSRETGHLTGELFF. V usage is TRBV15 and J usage is TRBJ2-2, with D maybe TRBD1 (6 bases). The V gene lost 0 bases and the J gene lost 5 bases, with 13 bases spanning the gap. Germline V lookup: CDR1 LNHNV, CDR2 YYDKDF (reference sequence). The length of the CDR3 is 16 residues. Using reference TRBV15 and TRBJ2-2 for the parts outside the CDR3, the full variable domain is DAMVIQNPRYQVTQFGKPVTLSCSQTLNHNVMYWYQQKSSQAPKLLFHYYDKDFNNEADTPDNFQSRRPNTSFCFLDIRSPGLGDTAMYLCATSRETGHLTGELFFGEGSRLTVL.

The chain has TRBV28 and TRBJ2-3; 9 positions match TRBD1. Losses at the gene ends were 7 bases for V and 11 bases for J; bases not matched to a gene: 7. Germline V CDR1 and CDR2: MDHEN, SYDVKM. The CDR3 contains 12 residues. Written as DNA, the CDR3 is TGTGCCAGCAACAGGGGGCCCCGAGGGCAGTATTTT. It codes for CASNRGPRGQYF.

The V and J genes are TRBV24-1 and TRBJ2-7; perhaps TRBD2 as D (6 bases). The germline V gene encodes CDR1 KGHDR and CDR2 SFDVKD. The germline V and J ends were trimmed by 2 bases and 3 bases, with 7 bases remaining between them. This CDR3 region has 13 residues. The CDR3 reads CATSDWRGYEQYF. The DNA of the CDR3 is TGTGCCACCAGTGATTGGAGGGGCTACGAGCAGTACTTC.

The V call is TRBV28, the J call TRBJ1-2, with 9 bases identical to TRBD1. This CDR3 spans 15 amino acids. With 5 bases clipped from V and 5 bases from J, the junction kept 9 bases outside the gene matches. CDR1 MDHEN and CDR2 SYDVKM come from the germline V gene. The DNA of the CDR3 is TGTGCCAGCAGTCTGGGGGGACAGGGAAGGTATGGCTACACCTTC. Translated: CASSLGGQGRYGYTF.

The chain is built from TRBV27 and TRBJ2-2; TRBD2 matches at 13 bases. This CDR3 contains 16 residues. Losses at the gene ends were 5 bases for V and 2 bases for J; bases not matched to a gene: 2. CDR1 and CDR2 from the germline V gene are MNHEY and SMNVEV (reference sequence). The CDR3 protein is CASSRLAGGNTGELFF. The DNA for the CDR3 is TGTGCCAGCAGTCGACTAGCGGGGGGAAACACCGGGGAGCTGTTTTTT.

The CDR3 sequence is CASSLEAAGGRLEQYF. The DNA of the CDR3 is TGCGCCAGCAGCTTGGAAGCGGCGGGAGGGCGATTAGAGCAGTACTTC. V is TRBV5-1 and J is TRBJ2-7; 9 bases are shared with TRBD2. The CDR3 runs 16 residues. The germline CDR1 and CDR2 sequences are SGHRS and YFSETQ. V lost 0 bases to trimming and J lost 7 bases; unmatched junction nucleotides: 11.

This clone was picked up one time. The rearrangement joins TRBV30 to TRBJ1-4, with unresolved D. This CDR3 has 12 amino acids. The V gene lost 2 bases and the J gene lost 4 bases, with 5 bases spanning the gap. The germline V gene encodes CDR1 GTSNPN and CDR2 SVGIG (reference sequence). The CDR3 DNA reads TGTGCCTGGAGTCAGCGTAATGAAAAACTGTTTTTT. Its protein is CAWSQRNEKLFF.

The chain combines TRBV9 with TRBJ2-5, with D unclear. Trimming took off 2 bases at V and 5 bases at J, with 4 bases between the two ends. Germline loops: CDR1 SGDLS, CDR2 YYNGEE. This CDR3 comprises 11 residues. In DNA form, the CDR3 reads TGTGCCAGCAGCGTCGAGGAGACCCAGTACTTC. Protein: CASSVEETQYF. The entire variable domain, with the rest obtained from reference TRBV9 and TRBJ2-5, is as follows: DSGVTQTPKHLITATGQRVTLRCSPRSGDLSVYWYQQSLDQGLQFLIQYYNGEERAKGNILERFSAQQFPDLHSELNLSSLELGDSALYFCASSVEETQYFGPGTRLLVL.

The chain carries TRBV6-5 and TRBJ1-6; D is ambiguous. Trimming pared 0 bases from V and 8 bases from J, leaving 8 bases between. The germline CDR1 and CDR2 sequences are MNHEY and SVGAGI. This CDR3 is built from 14 residues. CDR3 nucleotide sequence: TGTGCCAGCAGTTACTCTGGCAGTTATTCACCCCTCCACTTT. Protein product: CASSYSGSYSPLHF.

Only one count was recorded for this clone. This chain connects TRBV10-3 to TRBJ2-3, with D unclear. Per the germline V gene, CDR1 is ENHRY and CDR2 is SYGVKD. The CDR3 sequence is 13 residues long. V was pared by 4 bases and J by 6 bases, with 11 bases between. The CDR3 DNA reads TGTGCCATCAGTGCCCAGACTCGGGATACGCAGTATTTT. Its translation is CAISAQTRDTQYF.

This clone was detected only once. The chain joins TRBV10-2 to TRBJ1-4; possible D gene TRBD1, 5 bases. CDR1 is WSHSY and CDR2 is SAAADI in the germline V gene. The CDR3 totals 16 residues. Deletions cut 3 bases from V and 7 bases from J, with 18 bases between. CDR3 sequence reads: CASSDPLRRGTEKLFF. The CDR3 nucleotides read TGCGCCAGCAGTGACCCTCTCAGGAGGGGCACTGAAAAACTGTTTTTT.

V usage is TRBV12-3 or TRBV12-4 and J usage is TRBJ1-1; D is unresolved. V was shortened by 5 bases and J by 5 bases, with 12 bases between the two germline ends. The CDR3 is 13 residues long. The CDR3 bases are TGTGCCAGCAGTATTTCCCCCGTGACTGAAGCTTTCTTT. Protein: CASSISPVTEAFF.

The genes are TRBV9 and TRBJ2-5; 8 bases are a match to TRBD1. The CDR3 has 15 residues. The germline gives CDR1 SGDLS, CDR2 YYNGEE. V gave up 4 bases and J gave up 2 bases; unmatched junction bases: 7. The CDR3 protein is CASSQGTGLQETQYF. Written as DNA, the CDR3 is TGTGCCAGCAGCCAAGGGACAGGCTTGCAAGAGACCCAGTACTTC.

A note on this clone: A much more abundant neighbour one base away suggests this may be a read error. The identical CDR3 is also encoded by other nucleotide sequences in the sample. CDR3 DNA: TGCGCCAGCAGTGGGACAGTGAACACTGAAGCTTTCTTT. The encoded protein is CASSGTVNTEAFF. The gene calls are TRBV5-1 and TRBJ1-1, with 7 bases aligning to TRBD1. Germline V gene sequence: CDR1 SGHRS, CDR2 YFSETQ. The CDR3 consists of 13 residues. Unmatched junction bases numbered 1, after V lost 5 bases and J lost 0 bases.

This clone has a handful of counts. The chain links TRBV7-9 to TRBJ2-2, with TRBD1 as a possible D gene (5 bases). Germline-derived CDR1 and CDR2 are SEHNR and FQNEAQ (reference sequence). V was shortened by 5 bases and J by 7 bases, with 17 bases between the two germline ends. The CDR3 loop spans 15 amino acids. CDR3 residues: CASSPAKGYHGELFF. In DNA, the CDR3 is TGTGCCAGCAGCCCCGCCAAGGGGTATCACGGGGAGCTGTTTTTT.

This clone was observed a few times. The rearrangement uses TRBV7-2 and TRBJ2-5, with 7 nucleotides matching TRBD2. Trimming at V came to 1 base and at J to 2 bases, leaving 7 bases not matched to a gene. This CDR3 spans 16 amino acids. Germline V gene data show CDR1 as SGHTA and CDR2 as FQGNSA. CDR3 DNA: TGTGCCAGCAGCTTAGGCTCTAGCGGAAAGCAAGAGACCCAGTACTTC. Protein: CASSLGSSGKQETQYF.

This clone was observed a handful of times. This chain uses TRBV6-5 with TRBJ1-1; 7 nucleotides line up with TRBD1. The V gene end was trimmed by 6 bases and the J gene end by 1 base; junction bases not matched to a gene: 2. In germline, CDR1 is MNHEY, CDR2 SVGAGI. The CDR3 has 13 residues. This CDR3 is CASRRGPNTEAFF. CDR3 bases: TGTGCCAGCAGGAGGGGGCCGAACACTGAAGCTTTCTTT.

The sample holds one count of this clone. The chain has TRBV5-1 and TRBJ2-7; 7 positions match TRBD1. Germline V CDR1 and CDR2: SGHRS, YFSETQ. The CDR3 sequence is 16 residues long. V shed 4 bases, J shed 2 bases, and the junction held 12 bases outside the gene matches. CDR3 bases: TGCGCCAGCAGCCTCTCGGGACAGACAACTCCCTACGAGCAGTACTTC. It is translated as CASSLSGQTTPYEQYF. The full variable domain, rest sourced from reference TRBV5-1 and TRBJ2-7, is KAGVTQTPRYLIKTRGQQVTLSCSPISGHRSVSWYQQTPGQGLQFLFEYFSETQRNKGNFPGRFSGRQFSNSRSEMNVSTLELGDSALYLCASSLSGQTTPYEQYFGPGTRLTVT.

The chain combines TRBV4-1 with TRBJ1-6; 7 positions agree with TRBD1. The germline V gene has CDR1 MGHRA and CDR2 YSYEKL. This CDR3 spans 17 amino acids. After removal of 0 bases from V and 10 bases from J, the junction contained 12 bases not matched to a gene. This CDR3 reads CASSQDLGGRGKSPLHF. In DNA form, the CDR3 reads TGCGCCAGCAGCCAAGATCTAGGGGGCAGGGGAAAATCACCCCTCCACTTT.

V and J are TRBV6-5 and TRBJ1-4, with 9 bases identical to TRBD1. The junction had 7 bases not matched to a gene; V was cut back by 6 bases and J by 8 bases. The CDR3 is 14 amino acids. Germline V gene data show CDR1 as MNHEY and CDR2 as SVGAGI. The CDR3 sequence: CASSWDRVGEKLFF. CDR3 in DNA: TGTGCCAGCAGCTGGGACAGGGTGGGCGAAAAACTGTTTTTT.

The chain carries TRBV19 and TRBJ1-2; 8 bases align to TRBD1. J was trimmed by 0 bases and V by 7 bases; bases with no gene match: 4. This CDR3 contains 14 residues. Germline V gene lookup returns CDR1 LNHDA and CDR2 SQIVND (reference sequence). CDR3 DNA sequence: TGTGCCAGTACCCTACAGGGGGCTAACTATGGCTACACCTTC. Translation gives CASTLQGANYGYTF.

This chain links TRBV18 with TRBJ1-3, with a possible D match to TRBD1 (6 bases). Germline lookup yields CDR1 KGHSH and CDR2 LQKENI. The CDR3 length is 13 residues. The V end was cut by 6 bases, the J end by 4 bases, with 10 bases between. CDR3 in amino acids: CASSRTEGNTIYF. The CDR3 nucleotides read TGTGCCAGCTCCCGGACAGAGGGAAACACCATATATTTT.